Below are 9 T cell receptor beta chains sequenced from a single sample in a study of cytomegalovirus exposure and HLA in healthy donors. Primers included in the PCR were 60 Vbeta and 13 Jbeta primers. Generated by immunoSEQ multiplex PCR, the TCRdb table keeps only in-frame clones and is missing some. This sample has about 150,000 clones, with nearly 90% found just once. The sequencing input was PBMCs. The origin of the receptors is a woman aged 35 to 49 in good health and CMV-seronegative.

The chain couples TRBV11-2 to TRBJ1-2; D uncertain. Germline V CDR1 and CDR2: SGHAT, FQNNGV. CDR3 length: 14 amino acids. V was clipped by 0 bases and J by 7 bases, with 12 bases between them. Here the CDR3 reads CASSLDRVGGGYTF. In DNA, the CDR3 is TGTGCCAGCAGCTTAGATCGTGTTGGAGGTGGCTACACCTTC.

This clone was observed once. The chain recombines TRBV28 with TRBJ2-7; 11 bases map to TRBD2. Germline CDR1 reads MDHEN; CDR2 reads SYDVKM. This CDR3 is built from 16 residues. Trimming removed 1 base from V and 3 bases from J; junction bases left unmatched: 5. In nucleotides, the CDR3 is TGTGCCAGCAGTTTATTGGGAACTAGCGGGAGCTACGAGCAGTACTTC. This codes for CASSLLGTSGSYEQYF.

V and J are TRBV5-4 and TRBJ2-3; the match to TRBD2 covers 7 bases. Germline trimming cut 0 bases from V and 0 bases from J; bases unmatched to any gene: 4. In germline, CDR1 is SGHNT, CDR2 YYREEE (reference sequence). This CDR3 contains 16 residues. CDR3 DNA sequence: TGTGCCAGCAGCTTGGCCCTAGCGGCTAGCACAGATACGCAGTATTTT. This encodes CASSLALAASTDTQYF.

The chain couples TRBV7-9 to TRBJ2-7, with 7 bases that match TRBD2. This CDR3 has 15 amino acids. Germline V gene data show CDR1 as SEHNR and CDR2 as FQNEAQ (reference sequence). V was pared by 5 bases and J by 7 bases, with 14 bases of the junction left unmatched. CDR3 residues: CASSPAASHGGEQYF. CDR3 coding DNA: TGTGCCAGCAGCCCGGCGGCGTCCCACGGGGGGGAGCAGTACTTC.

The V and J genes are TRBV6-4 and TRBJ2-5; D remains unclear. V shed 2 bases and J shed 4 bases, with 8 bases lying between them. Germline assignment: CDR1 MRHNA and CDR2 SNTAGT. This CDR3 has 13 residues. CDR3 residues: CASSDPNGETQYF. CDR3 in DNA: TGTGCCAGCAGTGACCCTAACGGAGAGACCCAGTACTTC.

CDR3 amino acids: CASSLQGNQPQHF. The CDR3 nucleotides read TGTGCCAGCTCTCTACAGGGAAATCAGCCCCAGCATTTT. V usage is TRBV18 and J usage is TRBJ1-5; D may be TRBD1 (6 bases). The germline V and J ends were trimmed by 6 bases and 4 bases, with 10 bases remaining between them. The CDR3 runs to 13 residues. The germline CDR1 and CDR2 sequences are KGHSH and LQKENI.

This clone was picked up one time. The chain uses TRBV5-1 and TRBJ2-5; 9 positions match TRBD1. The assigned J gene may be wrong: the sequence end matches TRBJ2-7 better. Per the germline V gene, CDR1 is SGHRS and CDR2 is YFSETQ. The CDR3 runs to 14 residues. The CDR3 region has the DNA TGCGCCAGCAGCTTACCGGGACAGGGTTACGAGCAGTACTTC. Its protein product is CASSLPGQGYEQYF.

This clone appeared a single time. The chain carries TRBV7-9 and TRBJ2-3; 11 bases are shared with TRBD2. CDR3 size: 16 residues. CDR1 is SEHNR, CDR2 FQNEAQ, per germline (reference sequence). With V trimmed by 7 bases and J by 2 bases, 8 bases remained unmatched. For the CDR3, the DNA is TGTGCCAGCACCCCAAGGACTAGCGGGTTCACAGATACGCAGTATTTT. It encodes CASTPRTSGFTDTQYF.

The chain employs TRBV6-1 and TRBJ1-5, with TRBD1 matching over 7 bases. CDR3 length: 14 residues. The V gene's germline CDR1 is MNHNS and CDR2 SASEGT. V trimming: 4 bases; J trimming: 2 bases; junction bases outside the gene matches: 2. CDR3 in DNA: TGTGCCAGCAGTGTAACAGGGGGCAATCAGCCCCAGCATTTT. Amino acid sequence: CASSVTGGNQPQHF.